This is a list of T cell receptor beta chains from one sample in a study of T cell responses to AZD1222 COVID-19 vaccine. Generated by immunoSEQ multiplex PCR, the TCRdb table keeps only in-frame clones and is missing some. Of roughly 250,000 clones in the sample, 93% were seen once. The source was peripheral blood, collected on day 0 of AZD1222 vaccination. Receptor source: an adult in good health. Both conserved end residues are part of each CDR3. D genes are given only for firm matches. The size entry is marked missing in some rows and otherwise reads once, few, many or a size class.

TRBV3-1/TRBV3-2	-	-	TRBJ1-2	TGTGCCAGCAGCCAAGACGGGACTCTCTATGGCTACACCTTC	CASSQDGTLYGYTF
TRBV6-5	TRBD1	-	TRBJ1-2	TGTGCCAGCAGTCGGGACAGGGGCCCCTTC	CASSRDRGPF
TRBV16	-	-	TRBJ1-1	TGTGCCAGCAGCCCTCGGACTCGAGCTTTCTTT	CASSPRTRAFF
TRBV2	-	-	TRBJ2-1	TGTGCCAGCAGTGAATCCCAGGGGACGCCCTACAATGAGCAGTTCTTC	CASSESQGTPYNEQFF
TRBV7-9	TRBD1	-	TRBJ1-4	TGTGCCAGCAGCTTAAATACCGGGACAGGGGTAACTAATGAAAAACTGTTTTTT	CASSLNTGTGVTNEKLFF
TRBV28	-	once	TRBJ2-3	TGTGCCAGCGCGTTTATGGGGGAGTTCACAGATACGCAGTATTTT	CASAFMGEFTDTQYF
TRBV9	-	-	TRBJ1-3	TGTGCCAGCAGCGTACGGGGTGGTGGAAACACCATATATTTT	CASSVRGGGNTIYF
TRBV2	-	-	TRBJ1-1	TGTGCCAGCAGTGAAATGGGGCGGCGGAACACTGAAGCTTTCTTT	CASSEMGRRNTEAFF
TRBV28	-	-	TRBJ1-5	TGTGCCAGCAGTTCACTCGTAGGGGGTTATCAGCCCCAGCATTTT	CASSSLVGGYQPQHF
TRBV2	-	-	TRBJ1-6	TGTGCCAGCAGTGGGGACTCCCAAGCCAATTCACCCCTCCACTTT	CASSGDSQANSPLHF
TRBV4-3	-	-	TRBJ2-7	TGCGCCAGCAGCCAAGATAGCCGGAATACCTACGAGCAGTACTTC	CASSQDSRNTYEQYF
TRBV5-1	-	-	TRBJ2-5	TGCGCCAGCAGCTTGGGGGGGACGGGGGCCGGTGAGACCCAGTACTTC	CASSLGGTGAGETQYF
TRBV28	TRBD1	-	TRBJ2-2	TGTGCCAGTCGGACAGGGGGCGGTAACACCGGGGAGCTGTTTTTT	CASRTGGGNTGELFF
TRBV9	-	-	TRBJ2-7	TGTGCCAGCAGCGCCTACGGCCAACTCGGGTACGAGCAGTACTTC	CASSAYGQLGYEQYF
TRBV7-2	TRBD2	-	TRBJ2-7	TGTGCCAGCAGCTCGCAAGGCGGGAGGGCCTTTTACGAGCAGTACTTC	CASSSQGGRAFYEQYF
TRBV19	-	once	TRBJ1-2	TGTGCCAGTAGTATTGGCGGGAGCTATGGCTACACCTTC	CASSIGGSYGYTF
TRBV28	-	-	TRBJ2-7	TGTGCCAGCAGACCAGGGATACTCTACGAGCAGTACTTC	CASRPGILYEQYF
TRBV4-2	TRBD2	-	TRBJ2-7	TGTGCCAGCAGCCAGTACTCTAGCGGGAGTTACGAGCAGTACTTC	CASSQYSSGSYEQYF
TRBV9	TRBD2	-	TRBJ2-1	TGTGCCAGCAGCGTGGTGACTAGCGGGTCCTCTGAGCAGTTCTTC	CASSVVTSGSSEQFF
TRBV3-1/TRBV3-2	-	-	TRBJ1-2	TGTGCCAGCAGTCGAGGGGGAGACTATGGCTACACCTTC	CASSRGGDYGYTF
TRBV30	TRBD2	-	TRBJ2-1	TGTGCCTGGCTCCTAGCGGGAGGGCGGAATGAGCAGTTCTTC	CAWLLAGGRNEQFF
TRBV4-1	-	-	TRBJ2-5	TGCGCCAGCAGCCAAATCGGGACTTTTCGGGAGACCCAGTACTTC	CASSQIGTFRETQYF
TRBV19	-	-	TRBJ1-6	TGTGCCAGTAGTATAGATCTGGTACCCAGGGCATCCCTCCACTTT	CASSIDLVPRASLHF
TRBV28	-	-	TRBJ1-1	TGTGCCAGCAGTTTGGACGGGGGGGGCTGGACTGAAGCTTTCTTT	CASSLDGGGWTEAFF
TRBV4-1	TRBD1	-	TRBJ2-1	TGCGCCAGCAGCAAGGACAGGGCCAATGAGCAGTTCTTC	CASSKDRANEQFF
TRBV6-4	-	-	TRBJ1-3	TGTGCCAGCAGTCGTCAGGCTGGAAACACCATATATTTT	CASSRQAGNTIYF